The text below deals with one T cell receptor beta chain. This record belongs to a study of blood T cell repertoires in COVID-19. At the level of the study: PBMCs, B-cell-depleted T cells, or T cells were the source of the cDNA or gDNA that made up the material.

Sequencing was performed with immunoSEQ multiplex PCR; in TCRdb, only in-frame clones are kept and a portion is missing. The repertoire has around 700,000 clones, approximately 90% of them found once; the top ten carry under 0.3%. Germline V gene lookup returns CDR1 LNHNV and CDR2 YYDKDF (reference sequence). V shed 0 bases and J 5 bases; nucleotides not matched to a gene: 4. The CDR3 totals 15 residues. Sample: peripheral blood. The TCR was taken from a woman younger than 35 with acute or convalescent COVID-19. This chain joins TRBV15 and TRBJ2-1, with 7 bases that match TRBD1. The CDR3 is CATSREGTVDNEQFF. DNA of the CDR3: TGTGCCACCAGCAGAGAAGGGACAGTCGACAATGAGCAGTTCTTC.